This note documents a single T cell receptor (beta chain) sequence. Evenly divided among several immunoSEQ plates was the genomic DNA of each subset. Method: immunoSEQ multiplex PCR; TCRdb's copy keeps in-frame clones and lacks some. This table holds approximately 530,000 clones, 90% to 96% found once. The CDR3 has 14 residues. V was pared by 1 base and J by 2 bases, with 9 bases between. CDR1 and CDR2 (germline): LNHNV, YYDKDF (reference sequence). The data belong to a study of shared clonotypes between healthy human individuals. Study at large: The study used three CD4 naive, three CD4 memory, two CD8 naive and one CD8 memory plate per donor.

The J gene is TRBJ2-7, the V gene TRBV15; D not certain. This TCR came from a woman aged 25 to 39 in good health. Sequencing was carried out using naive CD4+ T cells sorted from blood. Subset of the sample: CD45RA+ positively selected. This chain's CDR3 is CATSRVVPPYEQYF. CDR3 in DNA: TGTGCCACCAGCAGAGTCGTCCCTCCCTACGAGCAGTACTTC.